This T cell receptor (beta chain) was captured in a study of long-term antiretroviral therapy in people with HIV. Turning to the study itself: About a decade before 2015, the earliest samples were taken when ART was typically delayed.

Study-wide points: It was not possible to obtain data on ART adherence, viral resistance or therapy changes.

CDR3 size: 15 residues. CDR1 and CDR2 from the germline V gene are SGHDT and YYEEEE. Germline trimming cut 4 bases from V and 2 bases from J; bases unmatched to any gene: 5. Sampling of each donor yielded at least one pre-ART PBMC sample and at least two post-ART PBMC samples. As to this clone: Its antigen remains unidentified.

Samples were assayed with immunoSEQ v3.0 at survey level. Assay used: immunoSEQ multiplex PCR; TCRdb lists only in-frame clones, some missing. The sample lists 35,000 or so clones, under 90% occurring once. The sample consisted of unsorted PBMCs, taken 0.4 years before starting antiretroviral therapy. The origin of this receptor is a man aged 18 to 30 with HIV. The chain carries TRBV5-6 and TRBJ1-1, with 10 bases that match TRBD1. The CDR3 DNA reads TGTGCCAGCAGCCCGGGACAGGGGATAAACACTGAAGCTTTCTTT. Translated, it gives CASSPGQGINTEAFF.